This T cell receptor (beta chain) is from a study of regulatory T cells in long-lasting Graves disease. In this sample, this clonotype turned up many times. Time point defined: persistent/refractory GD, antithyroid drugs over 5 years with positive TRAb. TCR sequences were obtained from RNA taken from PBMCs. Trimming took 7 bases from V and 6 from J, leaving 12 bases between them. Germline assignment: CDR1 MNHEY and CDR2 SMNVEV (reference sequence). The CDR3 has 12 residues. TCR beta libraries were built with iRepertoire HTBI primers and Arm-PCR of CDR3 regions. TCRdb redid the calling of the multiplex PCR reads with MiXCR, one entry per CDR3 protein. The data hold a few hundred thousand distinct CDR3 sequences, with approximately 23% observed a single time.

The chain has TRBV27 and TRBJ1-1, with D maybe TRBD1 (5 bases). This receptor was obtained from a woman in her thirties or forties with Graves disease. The sequenced sample was peripheral blood mononuclear cells (PBMCs), obtained when the disease was refractory, from a patient treated with antithyroid drugs. The CDR3 DNA reads as TGTGCCAGCATTGGGGAGGGGTCTGAAGCTTTCTTT. It translates to CASIGEGSEAFF.